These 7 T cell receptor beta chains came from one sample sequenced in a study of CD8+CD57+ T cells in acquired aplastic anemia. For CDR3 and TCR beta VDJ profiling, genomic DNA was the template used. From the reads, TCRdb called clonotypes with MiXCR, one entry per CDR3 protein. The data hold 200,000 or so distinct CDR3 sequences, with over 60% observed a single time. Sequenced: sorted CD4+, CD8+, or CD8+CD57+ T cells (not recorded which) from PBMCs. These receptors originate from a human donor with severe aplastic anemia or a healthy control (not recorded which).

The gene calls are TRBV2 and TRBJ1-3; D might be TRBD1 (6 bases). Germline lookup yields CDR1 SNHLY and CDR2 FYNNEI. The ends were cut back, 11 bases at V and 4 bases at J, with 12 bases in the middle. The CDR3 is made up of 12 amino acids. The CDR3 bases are TGTGCCGTACAGGGAGGCGGAAACACCATATATTTT. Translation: CAVQGGGNTIYF.

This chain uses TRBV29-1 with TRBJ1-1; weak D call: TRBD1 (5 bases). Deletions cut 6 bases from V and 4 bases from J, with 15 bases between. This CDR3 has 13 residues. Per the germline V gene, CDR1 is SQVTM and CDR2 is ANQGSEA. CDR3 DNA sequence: TGCAGCGTCACGCTTGGCGGGGGCACTGAAGCTTTCTTT. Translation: CSVTLGGGTEAFF.

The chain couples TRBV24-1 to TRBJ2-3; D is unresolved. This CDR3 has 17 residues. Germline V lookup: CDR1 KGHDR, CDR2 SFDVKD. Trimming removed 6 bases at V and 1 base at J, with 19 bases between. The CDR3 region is CATSTLAQGKGTDTQYF. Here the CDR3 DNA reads TGTGCCACCAGTACTTTGGCTCAAGGGAAGGGCACAGATACGCAGTATTTT.

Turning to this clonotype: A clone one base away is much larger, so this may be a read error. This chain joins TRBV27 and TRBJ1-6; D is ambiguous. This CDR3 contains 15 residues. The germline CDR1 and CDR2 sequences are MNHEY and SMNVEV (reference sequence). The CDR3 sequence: CASSPQSSYKSPLHF. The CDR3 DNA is TGTGCCAGCAGTCCACAGAGCTCCTATAAGTCACCCCTCCACTTT.

The CDR3 coding sequence is TGTGCCAGCAGCGTAGCTAGCTCCCTCGGGTACGAGCAGTACTTC. Protein product: CASSVASSLGYEQYF. This rearrangement joins TRBV9 to TRBJ2-7; a possible D gene is TRBD2 (5 bases). Germline CDR1 is SGDLS and CDR2 is YYNGEE. The V end was cut by 0 bases, the J end by 4 bases, with 14 bases between. The CDR3 is 15 amino acids.

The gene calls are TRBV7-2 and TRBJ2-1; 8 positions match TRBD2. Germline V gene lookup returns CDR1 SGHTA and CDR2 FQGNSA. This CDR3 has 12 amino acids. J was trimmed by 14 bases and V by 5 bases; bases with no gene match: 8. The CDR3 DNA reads TGTGCCAGCAGCGCCGGCGGGGGGACGGAGTTCTTC. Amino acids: CASSAGGGTEFF.

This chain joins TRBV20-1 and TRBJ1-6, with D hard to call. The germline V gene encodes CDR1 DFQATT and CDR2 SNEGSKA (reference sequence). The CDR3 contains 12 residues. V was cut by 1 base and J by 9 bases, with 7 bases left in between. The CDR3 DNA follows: TGCAGTGCTAGAGGGATCGCTTCACCCCTCCACTTT. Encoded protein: CSARGIASPLHF.